This T cell receptor beta chain was documented in a study of shared clonotypes between healthy human individuals. As for this clone: This sample includes further DNA sequences coding for the same CDR3.

From germline, CDR1 is SGHRS and CDR2 YFSETQ. This CDR3 spans 13 amino acids. Trimming cost V 0 bases and J 5 bases, with 9 bases left between them. Measured with immunoSEQ multiplex PCR; TCRdb has only the in-frame clones, and not every one. The sample includes about 1,500,000 clones, roughly 96% seen only once; the top ten take roughly 1.1%. This rearrangement joins TRBV5-1 to TRBJ2-7, with D perhaps TRBD1 or TRBD2 (5 bases each). This clonotype was sampled from a man aged 30-40 years in good health. The specimen was naive CD4+ T cells sorted from blood. Subset reported: CD45RA+ positively selected. The CDR3 here is CASSLERGDEQYF. The DNA for the CDR3 is TGCGCCAGCAGCTTGGAACGAGGGGACGAGCAGTACTTC.